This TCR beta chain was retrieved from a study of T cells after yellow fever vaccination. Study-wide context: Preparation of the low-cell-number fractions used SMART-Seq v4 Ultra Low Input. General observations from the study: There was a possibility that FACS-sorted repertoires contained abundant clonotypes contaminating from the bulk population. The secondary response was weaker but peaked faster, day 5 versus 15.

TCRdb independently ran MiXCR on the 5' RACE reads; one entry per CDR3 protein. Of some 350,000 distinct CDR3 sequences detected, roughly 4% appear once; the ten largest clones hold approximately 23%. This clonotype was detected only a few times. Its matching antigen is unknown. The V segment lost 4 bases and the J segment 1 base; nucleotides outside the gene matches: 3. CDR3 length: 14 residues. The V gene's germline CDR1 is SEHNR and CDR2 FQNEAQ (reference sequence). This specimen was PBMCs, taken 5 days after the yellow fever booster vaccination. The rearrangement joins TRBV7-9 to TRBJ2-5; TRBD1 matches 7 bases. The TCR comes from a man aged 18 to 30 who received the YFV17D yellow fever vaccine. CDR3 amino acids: CASSYRTGQETQYF. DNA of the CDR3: TGTGCCAGCAGCTACCGGACAGGCCAAGAGACCCAGTACTTC.